One and the same sample provided the 10 T cell receptor beta chains below, sequenced in a study of radiotherapy plus CTLA-4 blockade in lung cancer. Produced via immunoSEQ multiplex PCR; TCRdb's table is partial and in-frame only. The data contain around 99,000 clones, around 88% of them seen just once; the ten biggest clones take up approximately 4.9%. The material was peripheral blood, obtained from a patient treated with radiotherapy plus ipilimumab. These receptors were collected from a human donor with non-small cell lung cancer that progressed on radiotherapy plus ipilimumab.

The DNA of the CDR3 is TGTGCCAGCAGCGGACAAGCCGAACCTCCCGTCTACAGGGAGCTGTTTTTT. This gives the protein CASSGQAEPPVYRELFF. This chain connects TRBV9 to TRBJ2-2; D gene ambiguous. Trimming removed 3 bases from V and 9 bases from J, with 24 bases in between. Germline V CDR1 and CDR2: SGDLS, YYNGEE. The CDR3 runs 17 residues.

This chain connects TRBV11-2 to TRBJ2-5, with TRBD1 identical over 8 bases. Germline CDR1 reads SGHAT; CDR2 reads FQNNGV. V was pared by 1 base and J by 4 bases, with 2 bases of the junction left unmatched. The CDR3 extends over 14 amino acids. CDR3 protein: CASSLGRGRETQYF. The CDR3 DNA reads TGTGCCAGCAGCTTAGGCAGGGGGCGAGAGACCCAGTACTTC.

This clone has only one observation. The gene calls are TRBV6-1 and TRBJ2-6, with D uncertain. CDR3 size: 18 residues. V lost 1 base and J 2 bases, leaving 15 bases between the germline ends. In germline, CDR1 is MNHNS, CDR2 SASEGT. CDR3 sequence: CASSEGRALKAGANVLTF. The CDR3 DNA reads TGTGCCAGCAGTGAAGGAAGGGCCTTAAAGGCTGGGGCCAACGTCCTGACTTTC.

This chain uses TRBV5-6 with TRBJ2-4, with unresolved D. Per germline, CDR1 SGHDT and CDR2 YYEEEE. The CDR3 loop spans 13 amino acids. V lost 5 bases, J lost 0 bases, and 6 bases lay in between. The CDR3 DNA reads as TGTGCCAGCAGTGACCTAGCCAAAAACATTCAGTACTTC. Its translation: CASSDLAKNIQYF.

V usage is TRBV5-1 and J usage is TRBJ2-7, with 8 nucleotides matching TRBD1. Per germline, CDR1 SGHRS and CDR2 YFSETQ. This CDR3 is 15 amino acids long. Trimming cost V 4 bases and J 3 bases; bases outside gene matches: 9. The chain's CDR3 is CASSPGGARNYEQYF. CDR3 DNA: TGCGCCAGCAGCCCAGGGGGCGCGAGAAACTACGAGCAGTACTTC. Filled out from reference TRBV5-1 and TRBJ2-7, the complete variable domain reads KAGVTQTPRYLIKTRGQQVTLSCSPISGHRSVSWYQQTPGQGLQFLFEYFSETQRNKGNFPGRFSGRQFSNSRSEMNVSTLELGDSALYLCASSPGGARNYEQYFGPGTRLTVT.

The V call is TRBV14, the J call TRBJ2-3; no clear D. Germline V gives CDR1 SGHDN, CDR2 FVKESK. V lost 1 base, J lost 0 bases, and 14 bases lay in between. This CDR3 comprises 17 residues. CDR3 nucleotides: TGTGCCAGCAGCCAAGGGGATAAGACGCTTAGCACAGATACGCAGTATTTT. Encoded protein: CASSQGDKTLSTDTQYF.

The J gene is TRBJ1-2, the V gene TRBV5-1; a weak D match, TRBD1 (5 bases). V dropped 3 bases and J dropped 4 bases, with 13 bases sitting between them. From germline, CDR1 is SGHRS and CDR2 YFSETQ. The CDR3 contains 14 residues. CDR3 protein: CASSWGEGVYGYTF. The CDR3 DNA follows: TGCGCCAGCAGCTGGGGGGAAGGGGTCTATGGCTACACCTTC.

The rearrangement links TRBV9 to TRBJ2-7; D might be TRBD1 (8 bases). This CDR3 comprises 18 residues. Trimming took off 4 bases at V and 3 bases at J, with 26 bases between the two ends. Per germline, CDR1 SGDLS and CDR2 YYNGEE. DNA of the CDR3: TGTGCCAGCAGCCCTCAGGCCAGGGGGCTAGCGGCGCTCTACGAGCAGTACTTC. Its translation is CASSPQARGLAALYEQYF.

The chain couples TRBV19 to TRBJ1-1; no definite D call. The V end lost 5 bases, the J end lost 0 bases, and 7 bases lay between the germline ends. The CDR3 has 13 amino acids. CDR1 and CDR2 from the germline V gene are LNHDA and SQIVND (reference sequence). The CDR3 protein is CASSPRMNTEAFF. The CDR3 nucleotides read TGTGCCAGTAGTCCGCGGATGAACACTGAAGCTTTCTTT. Variable domain in full (rest from reference TRBV19 and TRBJ1-1): DGGITQSPKYLFRKEGQNVTLSCEQNLNHDAMYWYRQDPGQGLRLIYYSQIVNDFQKGDIAEGYSVSREKKESFPLTVTSAQKNPTAFYLCASSPRMNTEAFFGQGTRLTVV.

V is TRBV7-3 and J is TRBJ2-6; no reliable D call. Trimming stripped 6 bases from V and 0 bases from J, with 12 bases between. Per the germline V gene, CDR1 is SGHTA and CDR2 is FQGTGA. The CDR3 loop spans 16 amino acids. The CDR3 protein is CASRSTASSGANVLTF. Here the CDR3 DNA reads TGTGCCAGCAGGTCTACAGCGAGCTCTGGGGCCAACGTCCTGACTTTC.